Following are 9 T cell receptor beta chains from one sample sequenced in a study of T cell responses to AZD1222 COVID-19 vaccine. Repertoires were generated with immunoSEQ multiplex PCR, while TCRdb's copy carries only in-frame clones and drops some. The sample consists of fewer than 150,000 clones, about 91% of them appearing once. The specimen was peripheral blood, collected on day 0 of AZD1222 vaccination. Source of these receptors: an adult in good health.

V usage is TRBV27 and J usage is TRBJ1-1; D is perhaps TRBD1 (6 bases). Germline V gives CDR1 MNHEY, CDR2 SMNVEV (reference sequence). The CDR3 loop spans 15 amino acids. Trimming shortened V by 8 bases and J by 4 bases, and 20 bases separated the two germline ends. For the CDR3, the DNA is TGTGCCAGCCGCCATACAGGGACCCGAGGCACTGAAGCTTTCTTT. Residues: CASRHTGTRGTEAFF.

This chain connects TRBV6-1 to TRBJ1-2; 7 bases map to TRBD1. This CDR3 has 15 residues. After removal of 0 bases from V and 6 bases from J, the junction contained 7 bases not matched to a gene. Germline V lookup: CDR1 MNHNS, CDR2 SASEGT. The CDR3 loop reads CASSEAWGTANGYTF. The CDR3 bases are TGTGCCAGCAGTGAAGCGTGGGGGACAGCGAATGGCTACACCTTC.

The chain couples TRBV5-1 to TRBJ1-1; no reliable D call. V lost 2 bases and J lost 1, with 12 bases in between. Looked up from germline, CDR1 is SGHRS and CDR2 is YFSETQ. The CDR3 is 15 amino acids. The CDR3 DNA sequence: TGCGCCAGCAGCTTTTTTGGGCAGTCGAACACTGAAGCTTTCTTT. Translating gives CASSFFGQSNTEAFF.

The CDR3 sequence is CASRSVVNTEAFF. CDR3 nucleotide sequence: TGCGCCAGCAGATCTGTTGTGAACACTGAAGCTTTCTTT. V usage is TRBV5-1 and J usage is TRBJ1-1; D is undetermined. Trimming stripped 5 bases from V and 0 bases from J, with 8 bases between. Germline V gene sequence: CDR1 SGHRS, CDR2 YFSETQ. This CDR3 comprises 13 residues.

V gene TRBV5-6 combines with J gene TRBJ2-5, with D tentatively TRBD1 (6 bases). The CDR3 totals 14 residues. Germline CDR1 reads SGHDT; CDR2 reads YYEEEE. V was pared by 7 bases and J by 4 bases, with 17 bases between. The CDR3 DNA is TGTGCCAGCGAGAAAACAGGGTCAGGAGAGACCCAGTACTTC. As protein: CASEKTGSGETQYF.

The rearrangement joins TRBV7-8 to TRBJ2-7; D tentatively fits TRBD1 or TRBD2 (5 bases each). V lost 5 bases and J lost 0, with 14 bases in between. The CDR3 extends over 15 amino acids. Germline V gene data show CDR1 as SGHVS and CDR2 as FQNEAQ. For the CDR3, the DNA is TGTGCCAGCAGCCCTAGGGGTGGGAGCTCCTACGAGCAGTACTTC. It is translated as CASSPRGGSSYEQYF.

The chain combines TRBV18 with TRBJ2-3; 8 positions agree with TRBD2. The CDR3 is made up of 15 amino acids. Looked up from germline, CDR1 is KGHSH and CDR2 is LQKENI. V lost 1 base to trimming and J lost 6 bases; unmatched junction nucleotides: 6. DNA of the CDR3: TGTGCCAGCTCACCACTCGGGGGGGCATATGATACGCAGTATTTT. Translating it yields CASSPLGGAYDTQYF. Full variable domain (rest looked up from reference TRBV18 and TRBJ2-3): NAGVMQNPRHLVRRRGQEARLRCSPMKGHSHVYWYRQLPEEGLKFMVYLQKENIIDESGMPKERFSAEFPKEGPSILRIQQVVRGDSAAYFCASSPLGGAYDTQYFGPGTRLTVL.

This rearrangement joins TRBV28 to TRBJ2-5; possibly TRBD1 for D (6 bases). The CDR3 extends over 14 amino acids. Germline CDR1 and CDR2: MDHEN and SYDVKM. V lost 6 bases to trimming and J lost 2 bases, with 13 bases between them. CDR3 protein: CASRRNRVQETQYF. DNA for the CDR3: TGTGCCAGCAGACGAAACAGGGTGCAAGAGACCCAGTACTTC. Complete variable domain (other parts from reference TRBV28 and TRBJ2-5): DVKVTQSSRYLVKRTGEKVFLECVQDMDHENMFWYRQDPGLGLRLIYFSYDVKMKEKGDIPEGYSVSREKKERFSLILESASTNQTSMYLCASRRNRVQETQYFGPGTRLLVL.

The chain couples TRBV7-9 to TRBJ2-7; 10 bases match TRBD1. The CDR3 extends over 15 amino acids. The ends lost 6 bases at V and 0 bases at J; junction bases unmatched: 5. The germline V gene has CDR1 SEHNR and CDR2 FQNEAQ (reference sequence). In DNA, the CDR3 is TGTGCCAGCAGGGGGGACAGGGGAAGCTCCTACGAGCAGTACTTC. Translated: CASRGDRGSSYEQYF.